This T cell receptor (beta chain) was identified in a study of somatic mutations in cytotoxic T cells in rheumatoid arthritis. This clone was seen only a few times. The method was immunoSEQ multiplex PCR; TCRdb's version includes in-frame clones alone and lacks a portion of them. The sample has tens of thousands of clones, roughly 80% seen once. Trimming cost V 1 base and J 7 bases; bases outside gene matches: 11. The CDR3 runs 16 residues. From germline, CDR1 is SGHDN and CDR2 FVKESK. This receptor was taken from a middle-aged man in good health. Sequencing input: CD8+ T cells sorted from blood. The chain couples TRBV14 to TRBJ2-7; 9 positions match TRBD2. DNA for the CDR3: TGTGCCAGCAGCCAAGTACCCGCGGGAGGGCCGTCTGAGCAGTACTTC. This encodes CASSQVPAGGPSEQYF.